These T cell receptor beta chains were read from a single sample in a study of blood T cell repertoires in COVID-19. Clones were read by immunoSEQ multiplex PCR, and TCRdb kept only the in-frame ones, dropping some. The sample lists some 150,000 clones, roughly 87% occurring once. Sequences were obtained from peripheral blood. All receptors derive from a woman aged 50 to 60 with acute or convalescent COVID-19. Each CDR3 is given with its conserved first and last residue. Each record gives: D gene, J gene, V gene, clone size, CDR3 DNA, CDR3 protein. D genes are given only for firm matches. The size entry is marked missing in some rows and otherwise reads once, few, many or a size class.

TRBD1	TRBJ1-3	TRBV19	-	TGTGCCTCACGACAGGGAGACACCATATATTTT	CASRQGDTIYF
TRBD2	TRBJ2-5	TRBV10-2	-	TGCGCCAGCAGGGAGACTAGCGGGATGGGGATGGGGGAGACCCAGTACTTC	CASRETSGMGMGETQYF
TRBD1	TRBJ2-1	TRBV24-1	-	TGTGCCACCAGTGATCCGGGGTTTAAGGACAGGCTTGGCTCCTACAATGAGCAGTTCTTC	CATSDPGFKDRLGSYNEQFF
-	TRBJ2-4	TRBV19	-	TGTGCCAGTAGTATTCTAATGGTACAGCTAGCCAAAAACATTCAGTACTTC	CASSILMVQLAKNIQYF
-	TRBJ1-6	TRBV27	-	TGTGCCAGCAGTTCCCCAGCAGGGCATAATTCACCCCTCCACTTT	CASSSPAGHNSPLHF
-	TRBJ1-2	TRBV19	-	TGTGCCAGCCAAGTGGTGGAGAACTATGGCTACACCTTC	CASQVVENYGYTF
-	TRBJ2-1	TRBV5-1	-	TGCGCCAGCAGCTTGGCAGGAGGGGCCTACAATGAGCAGTTCTTC	CASSLAGGAYNEQFF
-	TRBJ1-6	TRBV12-3/TRBV12-4	-	TGTGCCAGCAGGTCGATGGCGGATTCACCCCTCCACTTT	CASRSMADSPLHF
-	TRBJ2-3	TRBV1	-	TGCACCAGCAGCCAATTTACCTCAACTTACAGGCTGAATATAGCGGGCCCGGGCACAGATACGCAGTATTTT	CTSSQFTSTYRLNIAGPGTDTQYF
TRBD1	TRBJ2-5	TRBV5-1	-	TGCGCCAGCAGCTTGGCTCCCAAGACAGGGCAAGAGACCCAGTACTTC	CASSLAPKTGQETQYF
TRBD1	TRBJ2-1	TRBV5-1	-	TGCGCCAGCAGCACGGGACAGAACAATGAGCAGTTCTTC	CASSTGQNNEQFF
TRBD2	TRBJ2-3	TRBV4-1	-	TGCGCCAGCAGCCAAGTGCTAGCGGGGGGGATAGATACGCAGTATTTT	CASSQVLAGGIDTQYF
-	TRBJ1-1	TRBV6-5	-	TGTGCCAGCAGTTACATGGGGCAGACTGAAGCTTTCTTT	CASSYMGQTEAFF
-	TRBJ1-5	TRBV18	-	TGTGCCAGCTCACCAACCTCCACAGGGAGCCAGCCCCAGCATTTT	CASSPTSTGSQPQHF
-	TRBJ2-2	TRBV21-1	-	TGTGCCAGCAGCAGACAGGGGGCGGACACCGGGGAGCTGTTTTTT	CASSRQGADTGELFF
TRBD1	TRBJ1-5	TRBV28	-	TGTGCCAGCAGCCTACCGACAGGGGATAGGAGTCAGCCCCAGCATTTT	CASSLPTGDRSQPQHF
TRBD1	TRBJ2-3	TRBV13	-	TGTGCCAGCAGCTTAGGGGGACAGGTCACAGATACGCAGTATTTT	CASSLGGQVTDTQYF
TRBD2	TRBJ2-1	TRBV7-2	-	TGTGCCAGCAGCTTAAGAGCGGGAGCTATAAATGAGCAGTTCTTC	CASSLRAGAINEQFF
TRBD1	TRBJ1-2	TRBV5-5	-	TGTGCCAGCAGCTTTCGGGACAGCCTTAACTATGGCTACACCTTC	CASSFRDSLNYGYTF
-	TRBJ2-3	TRBV7-9	-	TGTGCCAGCAGCTTAGCCCGTGGACTGGACACAGATACGCAGTATTTT	CASSLARGLDTDTQYF
-	TRBJ1-6	TRBV5-1	-	TGCGCCAGCAGTGGAGGAGACCATTCACCCCTCCACTTT	CASSGGDHSPLHF
TRBD1	TRBJ1-1	TRBV7-8	few	TGTGCCAGCAGCTTACAGGGGGCTAACACTGAAGCTTTCTTT	CASSLQGANTEAFF
-	TRBJ2-7	TRBV5-1	-	TGCGCCAGCAGCTTCACAGGAGCCTACGAGCAGTACTTC	CASSFTGAYEQYF
-	TRBJ1-5	TRBV12-3/TRBV12-4	-	TGTGCCAGCAGTTTTGGGCACAATCAGCCCCAGCATTTT	CASSFGHNQPQHF
TRBD1	TRBJ1-2	TRBV19	-	TGTGCCAGTAGTACGGACAGGGGGCGCGACTATGGCTACACCTTC	CASSTDRGRDYGYTF
TRBD1	TRBJ1-6	TRBV19	-	TGTGCCAGTAGGGGACAGACAGGGTGGAATTCACCCCTCCACTTT	CASRGQTGWNSPLHF
TRBD1	TRBJ2-7	TRBV5-1	-	TGCGCCAGCAGCCTCCGGGACAGCTCCTACGAGCAGTACTTC	CASSLRDSSYEQYF
TRBD2	TRBJ2-7	TRBV30	-	TGTGCCTGGGGCCCCATCTCCGCTCTAGCGGGGGTACATCCCTACGAGCAGTACTTC	CAWGPISALAGVHPYEQYF
-	TRBJ2-6	TRBV24-1	-	TGTGCCACCAGTGACTCGGGACACAGCTCTGGGGCCAACGTCCTGACTTTC	CATSDSGHSSGANVLTF
-	TRBJ1-6	TRBV11-2	-	TGTGCCAGCAGCCCGCACAGAGTTTCATGGACAGAAAATTCACCCCTCCACTTT	CASSPHRVSWTENSPLHF
-	TRBJ1-3	TRBV9	-	TGTGCCAGCAGCGTAGACGGGGGGCTTGGAAACACCATATATTTT	CASSVDGGLGNTIYF
-	TRBJ2-5	TRBV21-1	-	TGTGCCAGCAGCAAAGAGCTGGTAGAGACCCAGTACTTC	CASSKELVETQYF
TRBD1	TRBJ2-7	TRBV9	-	TGTGCCAGCAGCGTCGGACAGGACCTACTTTCCGAGCAGTACTTC	CASSVGQDLLSEQYF
-	TRBJ1-1	TRBV9	-	TGTGCCAGCAGCGTAACAGGGATGAACACTGAAGCTTTCTTT	CASSVTGMNTEAFF
-	TRBJ2-4	TRBV24-1	-	TGTGCCACCTTAGACAGACAAGCCAAAAACATTCAGTACTTC	CATLDRQAKNIQYF
-	TRBJ1-2	TRBV15	-	TGTGCCACCAGCAGAGTCCGGGTCTTTACAAACGGCTACACCTTC	CATSRVRVFTNGYTF
-	TRBJ2-1	TRBV6-5	-	TGTGCCAGCAGTTACCGGGGGACAGACTTTGGAGGTGAGCAGTTCTTC	CASSYRGTDFGGEQFF
TRBD1	TRBJ2-7	TRBV4-1	few	TGCGCCAGCAGCCGCTTCCGGGACAGTTACGAGCAGTACTTC	CASSRFRDSYEQYF